Presented here are 7 T cell receptor beta chains from one specimen sequenced in a study of T cell changes during pregnancy in multiple sclerosis. The assay was immunoSEQ multiplex PCR, and TCRdb's table has in-frame clones only and misses some. The table has under 100,000 clones, 94% seen once; the top ten hold 2.5%. This specimen was peripheral blood, taken in the third trimester of pregnancy. All receptors derive from a female donor with multiple sclerosis, enrolled in a pregnancy study.

The CDR3, as DNA: TGTGCCAGCAGCGGCGGGACCTCGATTTTAGGGACCCAGTACTTC. It specifies CASSGGTSILGTQYF. The chain is built from TRBV6-6 and TRBJ2-5; D possibly corresponds to TRBD2 (6 bases). Trimming pared 6 bases from V and 7 bases from J, leaving 21 bases between. CDR3 size: 15 residues. CDR1 and CDR2 (germline): MNHNY, SVGAGI (reference sequence).

The chain recombines TRBV27 with TRBJ2-1; tentatively, D is TRBD1 (5 bases). Germline CDR1 reads MNHEY; CDR2 reads SMNVEV (reference sequence). V was clipped by 5 bases and J by 9 bases, with 14 bases between them. The CDR3 spans 13 residues. CDR3 nucleotide sequence: TGTGCCAGCAGTCTTAGGGGAACGGGTGAGCAGTTCTTC. Translated: CASSLRGTGEQFF.

The chain uses TRBV19 and TRBJ1-4; 7 bases are a match to TRBD1. This CDR3 is 14 amino acids long. V lost 8 bases, J lost 7 bases, and 10 bases stayed unmatched. Germline loops: CDR1 LNHDA, CDR2 SQIVND (reference sequence). CDR3 nucleotides: TGTGCCAGTGGTTTTACAGGGGTTGGTGAAAAACTGTTTTTT. Its translation is CASGFTGVGEKLFF.

The chain is built from TRBV5-1 and TRBJ2-7; 7 bases map to TRBD2. V lost 3 bases, J lost 1 base, and 4 bases stayed unmatched. The germline CDR1 and CDR2 sequences are SGHRS and YFSETQ. CDR3 size: 14 residues. This CDR3 reads CASSSRGVSYEQYF. As DNA, the CDR3 is TGCGCCAGCAGCTCCCGGGGGGTATCCTACGAGCAGTACTTC. Complete variable domain (other parts from reference TRBV5-1 and TRBJ2-7): KAGVTQTPRYLIKTRGQQVTLSCSPISGHRSVSWYQQTPGQGLQFLFEYFSETQRNKGNFPGRFSGRQFSNSRSEMNVSTLELGDSALYLCASSSRGVSYEQYFGPGTRLTVT.

V and J are TRBV5-1 and TRBJ1-1, with 11 bases fitting TRBD1. The ends lost 2 bases at V and 0 bases at J; junction bases unmatched: 3. From germline, CDR1 is SGHRS and CDR2 YFSETQ. The CDR3 consists of 16 residues. The CDR3 coding sequence is TGCGCCAGCAGCTTAGGACAGGGGGCGATGAACACTGAAGCTTTCTTT. This translates into CASSLGQGAMNTEAFF.

The chain joins TRBV6-4 to TRBJ2-1, with D possibly matching TRBD1 (5 bases). Trimming took off 6 bases at V and 7 bases at J, with 13 bases between the two ends. This CDR3 has 13 residues. Germline assignment: CDR1 MRHNA and CDR2 SNTAGT. The CDR3 DNA follows: TGTGCCAGCAGCCCTCAGAAGGGGAATGAGCAGTTCTTC. This sequence encodes CASSPQKGNEQFF.

This chain connects TRBV28 to TRBJ1-4, with a tentative D call TRBD1 (5 bases). V lost 2 bases and J 7 bases, leaving 17 bases between the germline ends. Germline values: CDR1 MDHEN, CDR2 SYDVKM. CDR3 length: 16 amino acids. The CDR3 DNA reads TGTGCCAGCAGTTTAAGGATGCCAGGGATCGGTGAAAAACTGTTTTTT. The encoded protein is CASSLRMPGIGEKLFF.